This T cell receptor (beta chain) derives from a study of control samples from healthy donors and cancer patients. Only in-frame clones appear in the TCRdb table, and some are missing; sequencing was by immunoSEQ multiplex PCR. The table lists about 130,000 clones, about 88% of them singletons. This CDR3 spans 14 amino acids. The sample taken for sequencing was blood. The clonotype originates from a man between 18 and 35 years old in good health. The chain couples TRBV21-1 to TRBJ1-2. TRBV21-1 is a recognized pseudogene. DNA of the CDR3: TGTGCCAGCAGCAAACCTTCCCTTAACTATGGCTACACCTTC. Translated: CASSKPSLNYGYTF.